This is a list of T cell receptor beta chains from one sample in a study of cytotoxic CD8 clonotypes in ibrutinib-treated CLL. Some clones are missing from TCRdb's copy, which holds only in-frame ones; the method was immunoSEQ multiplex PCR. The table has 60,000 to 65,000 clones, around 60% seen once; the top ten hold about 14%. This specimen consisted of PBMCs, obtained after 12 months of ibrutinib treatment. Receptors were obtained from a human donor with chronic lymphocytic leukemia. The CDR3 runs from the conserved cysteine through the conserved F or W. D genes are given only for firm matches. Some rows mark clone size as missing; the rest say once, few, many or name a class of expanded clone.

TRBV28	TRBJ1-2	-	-	CASRKDARGRVYYGYTF	TGTGCCAGCAGGAAGGACGCCCGGGGCAGGGTGTACTATGGCTACACCTTC
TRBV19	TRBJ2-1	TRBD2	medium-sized	CASSTQAGGYNEQFF	TGTGCCAGTAGTACCCAAGCGGGGGGGTACAATGAGCAGTTCTTC
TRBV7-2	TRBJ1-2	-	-	CASSQVQYGYTF	TGTGCCAGCAGCCAGGTCCAATATGGCTACACCTTC
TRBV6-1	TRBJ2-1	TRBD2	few	CASSSSGPYNEQFF	TGTGCCAGCAGCTCTAGCGGACCCTACAATGAGCAGTTCTTC
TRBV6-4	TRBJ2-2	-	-	CASSKDRNTGELFF	TGTGCCAGCAGTAAAGACCGGAACACCGGGGAGCTGTTTTTT
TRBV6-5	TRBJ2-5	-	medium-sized	CASSYDSSRQGTQYF	TGTGCCAGCAGTTACGACTCCTCCCGTCAGGGGACCCAGTACTTC
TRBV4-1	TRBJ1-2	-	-	CASSQERTGANYGYTF	TGCGCCAGCAGCCAAGAAAGAACAGGAGCTAACTATGGCTACACCTTC
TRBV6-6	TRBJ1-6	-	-	CAVASYNSPLHF	TGTGCCGTCGCCTCCTATAATTCACCCCTCCACTTT
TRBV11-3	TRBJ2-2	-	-	CASSLDLLGRGGTGELFF	TGTGCCAGCAGCTTAGATCTCCTGGGCAGGGGAGGCACCGGGGAGCTGTTTTTT
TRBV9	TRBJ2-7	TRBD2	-	CASSVESGLAYEQYF	TGTGCCAGCAGCGTAGAGTCGGGACTAGCTTACGAGCAGTACTTC
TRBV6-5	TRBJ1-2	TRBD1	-	CASSWGQNYGYTF	TGTGCCAGCAGTTGGGGACAGAACTATGGCTACACCTTC
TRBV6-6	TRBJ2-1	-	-	CASSYSSGNNEQFF	TGTGCCAGCAGTTACTCTTCGGGGAACAATGAGCAGTTCTTC
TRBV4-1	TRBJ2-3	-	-	CASSQTGHLLSGQYF	TGCGCCAGCAGCCAAACGGGACACCTCCTCTCGGGGCAGTATTTT
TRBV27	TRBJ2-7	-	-	CATSNAIGYEQYF	TGTGCCACTTCGAATGCAATAGGCTACGAGCAGTACTTC
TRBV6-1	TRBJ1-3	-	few	CASGEPKSSGNTIYF	TGTGCCAGCGGGGAGCCGAAGTCATCAGGAAACACCATATATTTT
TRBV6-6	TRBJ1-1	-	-	CASSELRADEAFF	TGTGCCAGCAGCGAATTGCGGGCGGACGAAGCTTTCTTT
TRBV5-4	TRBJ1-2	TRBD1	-	CASSLLGQGGYTF	TGTGCCAGCAGCTTACTTGGACAGGGGGGCTACACCTTC
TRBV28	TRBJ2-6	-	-	CASSSFLSGANVLTF	TGTGCCAGCAGTTCCTTCCTCTCTGGGGCCAACGTCCTGACTTTC
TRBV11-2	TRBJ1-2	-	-	CASSLDANYGYTF	TGTGCCAGCAGCTTAGACGCTAACTATGGCTACACCTTC
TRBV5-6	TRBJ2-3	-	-	CASTPLGGPADTQYF	TGTGCCAGCACCCCTCTAGGGGGGCCCGCAGATACGCAGTATTTT
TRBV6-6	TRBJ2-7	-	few	CASSYSEGGNEQYF	TGTGCCAGCAGTTACTCAGAGGGAGGCAACGAGCAGTACTTC
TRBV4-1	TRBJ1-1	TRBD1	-	CASSRYRGVTEAFF	TGCGCCAGCAGCCGGTACAGGGGTGTAACTGAAGCTTTCTTT
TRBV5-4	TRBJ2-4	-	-	CASSFPLGTQNIQYF	TGTGCCAGCAGCTTCCCCCTCGGGACTCAAAACATTCAGTACTTC
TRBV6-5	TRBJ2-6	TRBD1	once	CASGTGLSGANVLTF	TGTGCCAGCGGGACAGGACTCTCTGGGGCCAACGTCCTGACTTTC
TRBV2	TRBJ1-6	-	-	CASSAGGRALHF	TGTGCCAGCAGTGCTGGGGGACGGGCCCTCCACTTT
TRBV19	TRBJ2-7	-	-	CASSLLETGYEQYF	TGTGCCAGTAGTTTATTAGAAACCGGCTACGAGCAGTACTTC
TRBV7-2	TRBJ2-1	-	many	CASSGRNEQFF	TGTGCCAGCAGTGGCCGCAATGAGCAGTTCTTC
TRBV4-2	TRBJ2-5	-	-	CASSLEYETQYF	TGTGCCAGCAGCTTGGAATACGAGACCCAGTACTTC
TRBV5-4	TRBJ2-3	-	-	CASSLDGSRTDTQYF	TGTGCCAGCAGCTTGGACGGTTCTCGCACAGATACGCAGTATTTT
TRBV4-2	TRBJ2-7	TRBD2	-	CASSQADRLAGSGEQYF	TGTGCCAGCAGCCAAGCGGATCGACTAGCGGGGTCCGGCGAGCAGTACTTC
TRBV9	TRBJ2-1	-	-	CASSGTRSASSYNEQFF	TGTGCCAGCAGCGGGACCCGTAGCGCGAGCTCCTACAATGAGCAGTTCTTC
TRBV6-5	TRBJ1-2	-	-	CASSPLGGVNHGYTF	TGTGCCAGCAGCCCCCTGGGAGGGGTGAACCATGGCTACACCTTC
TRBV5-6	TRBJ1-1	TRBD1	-	CASSLGQGGLAEAFF	TGTGCCAGCAGCCTGGGACAGGGGGGACTAGCTGAAGCTTTCTTT
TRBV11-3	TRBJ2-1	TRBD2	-	CASSLGTSGINEQFF	TGTGCCAGCAGCTTAGGGACTAGCGGGATCAATGAGCAGTTCTTC
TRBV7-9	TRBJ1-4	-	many	CASRTDGRFEKLFF	TGTGCCAGCCGAACGGACGGAAGGTTCGAAAAACTGTTTTTT
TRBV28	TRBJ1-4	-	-	CASSLSGTTNEKLFF	TGTGCCAGCAGTTTATCCGGAACGACTAATGAAAAACTGTTTTTT
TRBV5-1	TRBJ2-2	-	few	CASSLYPGRVTGELFF	TGCGCCAGCAGCTTGTACCCGGGTCGCGTCACCGGGGAGCTGTTTTTT
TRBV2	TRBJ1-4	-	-	CASTRDSEKLFF	TGTGCCAGCACGAGAGATAGTGAAAAACTGTTTTTT
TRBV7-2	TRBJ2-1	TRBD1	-	CASTLTGWHEQFF	TGTGCCAGCACCTTGACAGGGTGGCATGAGCAGTTCTTC
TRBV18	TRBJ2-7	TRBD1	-	CASSPGGQGNLEQYF	TGTGCCAGCTCACCGGGCGGACAGGGAAATCTCGAGCAGTACTTC
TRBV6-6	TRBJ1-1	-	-	CASSYSPGTEAFF	TGTGCCAGCAGTTATAGTCCTGGCACTGAAGCTTTCTTT
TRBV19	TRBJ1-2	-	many	CASSSGTLPYGYTF	TGTGCCAGTAGTTCCGGGACGTTACCTTATGGCTACACCTTC
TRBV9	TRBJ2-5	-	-	CASSVDAVNQYF	TGTGCCAGCAGCGTTGATGCGGTGAACCAGTACTTC
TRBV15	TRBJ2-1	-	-	CATSRDGTAKFF	TGTGCCACCAGCAGAGATGGGACTGCGAAGTTCTTC
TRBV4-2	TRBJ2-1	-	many	CASSQFAGIGDNEQFF	TGTGCCAGCAGCCAATTCGCCGGGATTGGGGACAATGAGCAGTTCTTC
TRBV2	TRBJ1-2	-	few	CASMYFHEYGYTF	TGTGCCAGCATGTACTTCCACGAGTATGGCTACACCTTC
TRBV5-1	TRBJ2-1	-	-	CASSEFYGRFNEQFF	TGCGCCAGCAGCGAATTCTATGGACGGTTCAATGAGCAGTTCTTC
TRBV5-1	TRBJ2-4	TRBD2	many	CASSLATSGNIQYF	TGCGCCAGCAGCTTGGCGACTAGCGGAAACATTCAGTACTTC